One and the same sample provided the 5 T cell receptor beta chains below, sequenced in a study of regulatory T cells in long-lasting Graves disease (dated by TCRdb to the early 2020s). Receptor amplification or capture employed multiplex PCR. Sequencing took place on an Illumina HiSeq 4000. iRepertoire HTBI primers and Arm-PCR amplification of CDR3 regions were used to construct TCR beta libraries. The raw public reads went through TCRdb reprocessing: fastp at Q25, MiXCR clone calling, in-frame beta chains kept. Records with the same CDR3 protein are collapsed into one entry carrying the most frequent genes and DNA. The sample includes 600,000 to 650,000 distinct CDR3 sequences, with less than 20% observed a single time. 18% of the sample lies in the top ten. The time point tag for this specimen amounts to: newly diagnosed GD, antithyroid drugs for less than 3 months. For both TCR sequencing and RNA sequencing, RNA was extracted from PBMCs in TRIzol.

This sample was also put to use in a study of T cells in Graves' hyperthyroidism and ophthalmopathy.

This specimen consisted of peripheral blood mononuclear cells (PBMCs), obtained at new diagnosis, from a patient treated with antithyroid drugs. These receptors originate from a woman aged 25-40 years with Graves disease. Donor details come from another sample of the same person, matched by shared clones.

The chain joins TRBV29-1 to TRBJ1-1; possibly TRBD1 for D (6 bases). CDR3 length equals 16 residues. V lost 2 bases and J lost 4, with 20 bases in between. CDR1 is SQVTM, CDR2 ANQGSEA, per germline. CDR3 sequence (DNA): TGCAGCGTTGAATTCCGTAGGTCAGGGGAGGGCACTGAAGCTTTCTTT. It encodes CSVEFRRSGEGTEAFF.

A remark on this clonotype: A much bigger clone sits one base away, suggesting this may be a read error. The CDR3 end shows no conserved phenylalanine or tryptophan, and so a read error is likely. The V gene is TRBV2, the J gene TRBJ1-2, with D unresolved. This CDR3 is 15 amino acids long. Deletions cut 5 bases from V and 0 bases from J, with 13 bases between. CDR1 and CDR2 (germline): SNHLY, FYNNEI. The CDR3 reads CASSPDKTTNYGYTL. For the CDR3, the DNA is TGTGCCAGCAGTCCAGACAAAACCACTAACTATGGCTACACCCTC.

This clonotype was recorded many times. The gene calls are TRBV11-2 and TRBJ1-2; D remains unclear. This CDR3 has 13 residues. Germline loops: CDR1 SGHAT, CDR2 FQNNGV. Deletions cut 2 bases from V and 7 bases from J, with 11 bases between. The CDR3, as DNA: TGTGCCAGCAGCTTATTATCGACGGGTGGCTACACCTTC. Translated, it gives CASSLLSTGGYTF.

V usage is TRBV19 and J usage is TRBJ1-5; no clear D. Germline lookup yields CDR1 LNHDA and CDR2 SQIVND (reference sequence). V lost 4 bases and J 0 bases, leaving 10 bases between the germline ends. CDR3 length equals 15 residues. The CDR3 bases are TGTGCCAGTAGTAGCCAGATCTATAGCAATCAGCCCCAGCATTTT. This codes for CASSSQIYSNQPQHF.

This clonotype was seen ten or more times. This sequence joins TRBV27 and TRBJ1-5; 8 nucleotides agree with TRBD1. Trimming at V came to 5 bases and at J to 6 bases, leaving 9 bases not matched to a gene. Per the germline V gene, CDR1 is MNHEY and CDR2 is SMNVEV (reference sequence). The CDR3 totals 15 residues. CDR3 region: CASSLDRGGFQPQHF. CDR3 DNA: TGTGCCAGCAGTCTCGACAGGGGCGGTTTTCAGCCCCAGCATTTT.